This entry lists 27 T cell receptor beta chains sequenced from one sample in a study of blood T cells in healthy people across ages. It was with a sample-barcoded 5' primer and a J-beta primer mix that a second PCR of about 6 to 12 cycles was run. MiXCR, run by TCRdb on the 5' RACE reads, gives a single entry per CDR3 protein. The table shows about 1.7 million distinct CDR3 sequences, with about 28% occurring only once. The sample comprised blood. The receptors derive from a woman in her 30s in good health.

The V gene is TRBV14, the J gene TRBJ2-7; 14 bases are shared with TRBD2. The end of the DNA is better explained by TRBJ2-5, so the J call may be wrong. The CDR3 has 18 amino acids. The germline V gene encodes CDR1 SGHDN and CDR2 FVKESK. The CDR3 DNA is TGTGCCAGCAGCCAAGGCCAGACTAGCGGGAGGGCCAGGGAGACCCAGTACTTC. Encoded protein: CASSQGQTSGRARETQYF.

This clonotype has a count of ten or more. The genes are TRBV6-2 or TRBV6-3 and TRBJ2-5; possible D gene TRBD2, 5 bases. In germline, CDR1 is MNHEY, CDR2 SVGEGT. V shed 2 bases and J shed 4 bases, with 17 bases lying between them. The length of the CDR3 is 16 residues. The CDR3 loop is CASSYPEAGIGETQYF. The DNA for the CDR3 is TGTGCCAGCAGTTACCCCGAGGCGGGTATCGGAGAGACCCAGTACTTC.

On this clonotype itself: This could be a read error, since a much larger clone is one nucleotide away. V usage is TRBV20-1 and J usage is TRBJ2-3; tentative D call: TRBD2 (5 bases). Germline V gene data show CDR1 as DFQATT and CDR2 as SNEGSKA (reference sequence). This CDR3 has 14 residues. CDR3 DNA sequence: TGCAGTGCTAGGCCCGCTTCTAGCACAGATACGCGGTATTTT. Translating it yields CSARPASSTDTRYF.

The J gene is TRBJ2-7, the V gene TRBV9; possibly TRBD2 for D (5 bases). The CDR3 is 14 residues long. The V and J ends lost 0 bases and 5 bases respectively, with 12 bases between them. The germline gives CDR1 SGDLS, CDR2 YYNGEE. CDR3: CASSVGLATHEQYF. As DNA, the CDR3 is TGTGCCAGCAGCGTAGGGCTAGCCACCCACGAGCAGTACTTC.

The chain combines TRBV18 with TRBJ1-1; D is unresolved. Deletions cut 3 bases from V and 6 bases from J, with 14 bases between. The CDR3 loop spans 14 amino acids. CDR1 is KGHSH and CDR2 is LQKENI in the germline V gene. This chain's CDR3 is CASSPYDQPAEAFF. The CDR3 DNA reads TGTGCCAGCTCACCTTACGATCAGCCAGCTGAAGCTTTCTTT. Full variable domain (missing parts from reference TRBV18 and TRBJ1-1): NAGVMQNPRHLVRRRGQEARLRCSPMKGHSHVYWYRQLPEEGLKFMVYLQKENIIDESGMPKERFSAEFPKEGPSILRIQQVVRGDSAAYFCASSPYDQPAEAFFGQGTRLTVV.

This clonotype has only a few counts. The chain links TRBV5-1 to TRBJ2-3, with 9 bases aligning to TRBD2. Germline V lookup: CDR1 SGHRS, CDR2 YFSETQ. Trimming took 4 bases from V and 10 from J; bases not matched to a gene: 13. The CDR3 length is 15 residues. CDR3 loop: CASSIRLAEEGAQYF. The CDR3 nucleotides read TGCGCCAGCAGCATTAGACTAGCGGAAGAGGGGGCGCAGTATTTT.

This sequence joins TRBV5-1 and TRBJ1-1; D might be TRBD1 (5 bases). CDR1 and CDR2 from the germline V gene are SGHRS and YFSETQ. There are 15 residues in the CDR3. V was cut by 4 bases and J by 0 bases, with 13 bases left in between. The CDR3 spells CASSGWAGMNTEAFF. CDR3 in DNA: TGCGCCAGCAGCGGGTGGGCAGGGATGAACACTGAAGCTTTCTTT.

This rearrangement joins TRBV6-2 or TRBV6-3 to TRBJ2-3, with 9 nucleotides matching TRBD2. V lost 6 bases to trimming and J lost 5 bases; unmatched junction nucleotides: 15. Germline CDR1 is MNHEY and CDR2 is SVGEGT. The CDR3 is 17 amino acids. CDR3: CASRALPASGAQDTQYF. The CDR3 coding sequence is TGTGCCAGCAGAGCCCTCCCCGCTAGCGGGGCTCAAGATACGCAGTATTTT.

A single count supports this clonotype. The chain recombines TRBV3-1 with TRBJ1-2; D uncertain. CDR3 length: 15 residues. CDR1 is LGHDT and CDR2 is YNNKEL in the germline V gene (reference sequence). V dropped 0 bases and J dropped 4 bases, with 12 bases sitting between them. The CDR3 sequence is CASSQDRWRGYGYTF. The CDR3 region has the DNA TGTGCCAGCAGCCAAGACAGGTGGCGGGGCTATGGCTACACCTTC.

The table lists this clonotype with many counts. The chain uses TRBV28 and TRBJ2-7; D is possibly TRBD2 (6 bases). Germline CDR1 reads MDHEN; CDR2 reads SYDVKM. CDR3 length equals 12 residues. Trimming removed 0 bases from V and 6 bases from J, with 6 bases in between. This CDR3 is CASSLWGGEQYF. In DNA form, the CDR3 reads TGTGCCAGCAGTTTATGGGGAGGCGAGCAGTACTTC.

A few counts support this clonotype. The V and J genes are TRBV29-1 and TRBJ1-2; TRBD1 is a possible D gene (5 bases). This CDR3 has 15 residues. Trimming took 3 bases from V and 4 from J, leaving 18 bases between them. CDR1 and CDR2 from the germline V gene are SQVTM and ANQGSEA. The CDR3 reads CSVEGSGPRGYGYTF. CDR3 sequence (DNA): TGCAGCGTTGAGGGGTCAGGGCCAAGGGGCTATGGCTACACCTTC.

Only a few counts were recorded for this clonotype. The V gene is TRBV4-1, the J gene TRBJ1-2; weak D call: TRBD1 (6 bases). Trimming stripped 1 base from V and 8 bases from J, with 20 bases between. This CDR3 comprises 16 residues. Per germline, CDR1 MGHRA and CDR2 YSYEKL. The CDR3 nucleotides are TGCGCCAGCAGCCAAGTATCCAGGGGCGCCCTCCAAGGCTACACCTTC. Amino acids: CASSQVSRGALQGYTF.

This clonotype was seen just once. With a much larger clone just one base away, this may be a read error. J is TRBJ2-4 and V is TRBV6-2 or TRBV6-3; D is unclear. This CDR3 contains 13 residues. CDR1 is MNHEY, CDR2 SVGEGT, per germline. The chain's CDR3 is CANSYSGSRIQYF. In DNA, the CDR3 is TGTGCCAACAGTTACTCGGGTAGCAGGATTCAGTACTTC.

V is TRBV20-1 and J is TRBJ1-1; D gene unclear. The germline V gene has CDR1 DFQATT and CDR2 SNEGSKA (reference sequence). Trimming stripped 3 bases from V and 4 bases from J, with 15 bases between. This CDR3 is 14 amino acids long. CDR3: CSASYVKSLTEAFF. In nucleotides, the CDR3 is TGCAGTGCTAGTTATGTCAAGAGTCTCACTGAAGCTTTCTTT.

The rearrangement links TRBV2 to TRBJ2-3, with D perhaps assigned TRBD1 or TRBD2 (6 bases each). Trimming left V 6 bases short and J 1 base short, with 14 bases between. The CDR3 loop spans 15 amino acids. CDR1 is SNHLY and CDR2 is FYNNEI in the germline V gene. The CDR3 loop reads CASRDRRGGTDTQYF. CDR3 coding DNA: TGTGCCAGCAGAGATCGGAGGGGGGGCACAGATACGCAGTATTTT.

This clonotype has more than one count but fewer than ten. V gene TRBV27 combines with J gene TRBJ2-3, with D perhaps matching TRBD2 (6 bases). V was shortened by 6 bases and J by 4 bases, with 11 bases between the two germline ends. The CDR3 is 13 amino acids. Germline V gene data show CDR1 as MNHEY and CDR2 as SMNVEV (reference sequence). The CDR3 is CASSPWGADTQYF. CDR3 DNA: TGTGCCAGCAGCCCCTGGGGGGCAGATACGCAGTATTTT.

The chain joins TRBV19 to TRBJ1-5; 9 bases map to TRBD1. CDR1 is LNHDA and CDR2 is SQIVND in the germline V gene (reference sequence). The CDR3 sequence is 13 residues long. Trimming at V came to 7 bases and at J to 6 bases, leaving 4 bases not matched to a gene. DNA of the CDR3: TGTGCCAGTAAGGACAGGGGAGGTCAGCCCCAGCATTTT. Encoded protein: CASKDRGGQPQHF.

The chain recombines TRBV7-9 with TRBJ1-4, with D perhaps matching TRBD1 (6 bases). Germline V lookup: CDR1 SEHNR, CDR2 FQNEAQ (reference sequence). The length of the CDR3 is 14 residues. V gave up 7 bases and J gave up 4 bases, with 13 bases separating them. In nucleotides, the CDR3 is TGTGCCAGCACCCTCAGGGGCGATAATGAAAAACTGTTTTTT. Translation gives CASTLRGDNEKLFF.

This clonotype was observed a handful of times. The gene calls are TRBV2 and TRBJ2-4; D gene ambiguous. The end of the DNA is better explained by TRBJ2-7, so the J call may be wrong. Germline V CDR1 and CDR2: SNHLY, FYNNEI. CDR3 length equals 11 residues. The chain's CDR3 is CASSEIGEQYF. The CDR3 bases are TGTGCCAGCAGTGAAATTGGCGAGCAGTACTTC.

V is TRBV6-1 and J is TRBJ1-4, with 10 bases identical to TRBD1. The CDR3 sequence is 15 residues long. CDR1 and CDR2 from the germline V gene are MNHNS and SASEGT. V shed 6 bases, J shed 6 bases, and the junction held 7 bases outside the gene matches. CDR3: CASSGTGEEYEKLFF. The CDR3 DNA follows: TGTGCCAGCAGCGGGACAGGGGAGGAATATGAAAAACTGTTTTTT.

This clonotype showed up just once. The germline gene is not matched at one end of the junction; a read error may be the cause. This chain links TRBV2 with TRBJ1-2; 11 bases match TRBD1. The CDR3 extends over 14 amino acids. Germline CDR1 reads SNHLY; CDR2 reads FYNNEI. The DNA of the CDR3 is TGTGCCAGCAGTGGGAAGGACAGGGGGCGAGGCTGCACCTTC. This sequence encodes CASSGKDRGRGCTF.

CDR3: CASSYPGQLNTEAFF. The CDR3 DNA sequence: TGTGCCAGCAGTTACCCAGGACAGTTGAACACTGAAGCTTTCTTT. The chain joins TRBV6-6 to TRBJ1-1, with D possibly matching TRBD1 (6 bases). The germline V gene encodes CDR1 MNHNY and CDR2 SVGAGI (reference sequence). The CDR3 runs to 15 residues. The V end was cut by 2 bases, the J end by 0 bases, with 10 bases between.

This clonotype was picked up one time. The chain employs TRBV12-3 or TRBV12-4 and TRBJ1-5; 8 nucleotides agree with TRBD1. Losses at the gene ends were 4 bases for V and 15 bases for J; bases not matched to a gene: 5. The CDR3 runs 11 residues. The CDR3 nucleotides are TGTGCCAGCAGTTCGACAGGGGCGATGCATTTT. It encodes CASSSTGAMHF.

This clonotype was detected a few times. V gene TRBV6-1 combines with J gene TRBJ2-1, with 14 bases aligning to TRBD2. Trimming cost V 6 bases and J 10 bases; bases outside gene matches: 5. CDR1 and CDR2 from the germline V gene are MNHNS and SASEGT. The CDR3 covers 14 residues. The CDR3 DNA follows: TGTGCCAGCAGAGGACTAGCGGGGGGCGGAGAGCAGTTCTTC. It codes for CASRGLAGGGEQFF.

This clonotype was seen many times. This sequence joins TRBV12-3 or TRBV12-4 and TRBJ2-1; 8 positions match TRBD2. Trimming at V came to 6 bases and at J to 15 bases, leaving 10 bases not matched to a gene. This CDR3 comprises 12 residues. CDR3 bases: TGTGCCAGCAGCCATCGGACTAGCCCCCCGTTCTTC. It encodes CASSHRTSPPFF.

This chain links TRBV24-1 with TRBJ2-5; 10 nucleotides match TRBD2. This CDR3 region has 14 residues. V lost 7 bases and J lost 11; bases outside the gene matches: 12. CDR1 is KGHDR, CDR2 SFDVKD, per germline. DNA of the CDR3: TGTGCCACCAGCCTTAGCGGGAGGTGCAATGAGCAGTACTTC. As protein: CATSLSGRCNEQYF.

V and J are TRBV7-2 and TRBJ2-7, with D maybe TRBD1 (6 bases). CDR3 length equals 13 residues. Per the germline V gene, CDR1 is SGHTA and CDR2 is FQGNSA. V dropped 5 bases and J dropped 5 bases, with 13 bases sitting between them. The CDR3 is CASSPQGIHEQYF. The CDR3 DNA reads as TGTGCCAGCAGCCCACAGGGTATCCACGAGCAGTACTTC.